Listed below are T cell receptor beta chains from one sample, sequenced in a study of T cell responses to AZD1222 COVID-19 vaccine. TCRdb's table, derived via immunoSEQ multiplex PCR, lists solely in-frame clones and lacks some. The profile shows 140,000 or so clones, 85% to 95% of them singletons. The sample in question was peripheral blood, obtained after recovery from COVID-19. These receptors came from an adult who had recovered from COVID-19. Each CDR3 is given with its conserved first and last residue. Fields, in order: J gene, V gene, clone size, D gene, CDR3 protein, CDR3 DNA. D genes are given only for firm matches. The size entry is marked missing in some rows and otherwise reads once, few, many or a size class.

j_call: TRBJ1-1; v_call: TRBV2; clone_size: NA; d_call: TRBD1; cdr3_aa: CASNRGTEAFF; cdr3_nt: TGTGCCAGCAACAGGGGGACTGAAGCTTTCTTT
j_call: TRBJ2-1; v_call: TRBV7-7; clone_size: NA; d_call: TRBD2; cdr3_aa: CASSPRTSASYNEQFF; cdr3_nt: TGTGCTAGCAGCCCCAGGACTAGCGCCTCCTACAATGAGCAGTTCTTC
j_call: TRBJ1-2; v_call: TRBV24-1; clone_size: NA; d_call: NA; cdr3_aa: CAEGEAYGYTF; cdr3_nt: TGTGCCGAGGGGGAGGCCTATGGCTACACCTTC
j_call: TRBJ2-5; v_call: TRBV7-9; clone_size: NA; d_call: NA; cdr3_aa: CASSLGIGYETQYF; cdr3_nt: TGTGCCAGCAGCTTAGGGATCGGATACGAGACCCAGTACTTC
j_call: TRBJ2-7; v_call: TRBV4-1; clone_size: NA; d_call: TRBD2; cdr3_aa: CASSHSGTSAYEQYF; cdr3_nt: TGCGCCAGCAGCCACTCCGGGACTAGCGCTTACGAGCAGTACTTC
j_call: TRBJ2-3; v_call: TRBV19; clone_size: NA; d_call: NA; cdr3_aa: CASRDRQTYTQYF; cdr3_nt: TGTGCCAGTAGAGACCGACAGACTTATACGCAGTATTTT
j_call: TRBJ1-5; v_call: TRBV28; clone_size: NA; d_call: TRBD1; cdr3_aa: CASSLMGQGAVQPQHF; cdr3_nt: TGTGCCAGCAGTTTAATGGGACAGGGGGCCGTTCAGCCCCAGCATTTT
j_call: TRBJ2-3; v_call: TRBV20-1; clone_size: NA; d_call: NA; cdr3_aa: CSASDGEGTDTQYF; cdr3_nt: TGCAGTGCTAGTGACGGGGAGGGCACAGATACGCAGTATTTT
j_call: TRBJ2-7; v_call: TRBV5-6; clone_size: NA; d_call: NA; cdr3_aa: CASSSQTGQYEQYF; cdr3_nt: TGTGCCAGCAGCTCACAGACGGGCCAATACGAGCAGTACTTC
j_call: TRBJ2-7; v_call: TRBV5-4; clone_size: NA; d_call: NA; cdr3_aa: CASSLDGSGFYEQYF; cdr3_nt: TGTGCCAGCAGCTTGGACGGGAGTGGGTTCTACGAGCAGTACTTC
j_call: TRBJ2-7; v_call: TRBV15; clone_size: NA; d_call: TRBD2; cdr3_aa: CATSRDLGGRVGAPSYEQYF; cdr3_nt: TGTGCCACCAGCAGAGATCTGGGCGGGAGGGTCGGAGCCCCTTCCTACGAGCAGTACTTC
j_call: TRBJ1-6; v_call: TRBV5-1; clone_size: NA; d_call: NA; cdr3_aa: CASSLGSTDVYNSPLHF; cdr3_nt: TGCGCCAGCAGCTTGGGAAGTACAGATGTCTATAATTCACCCCTCCACTTT
j_call: TRBJ1-5; v_call: TRBV7-9; clone_size: NA; d_call: NA; cdr3_aa: CASSLVGAGVPNQPQHF; cdr3_nt: TGTGCCAGCAGCTTAGTAGGAGCGGGGGTCCCCAATCAGCCCCAGCATTTT
j_call: TRBJ1-4; v_call: TRBV2; clone_size: NA; d_call: TRBD1; cdr3_aa: CASRTGTGNEKLFF; cdr3_nt: TGTGCCAGCAGAACCGGGACAGGGAATGAAAAACTGTTTTTT
j_call: TRBJ2-1; v_call: TRBV28; clone_size: NA; d_call: NA; cdr3_aa: CASSYGRPANSYNEQFF; cdr3_nt: TGTGCCAGCAGCTATGGACGGCCCGCTAACTCCTACAATGAGCAGTTCTTC
j_call: TRBJ2-3; v_call: TRBV7-3; clone_size: NA; d_call: TRBD1; cdr3_aa: CASSSTGATDTQYF; cdr3_nt: TGTGCCAGCAGCAGTACAGGGGCAACAGATACGCAGTATTTT
j_call: TRBJ2-5; v_call: TRBV5-6; clone_size: NA; d_call: TRBD1; cdr3_aa: CASSPTRQGASQETQYF; cdr3_nt: TGTGCCAGCAGCCCCACTCGACAGGGGGCTTCCCAAGAGACCCAGTACTTC
j_call: TRBJ2-5; v_call: TRBV7-8; clone_size: NA; d_call: TRBD1; cdr3_aa: CASSFGTEGQETQYF; cdr3_nt: TGTGCCAGCAGCTTCGGGACAGAAGGACAAGAGACCCAGTACTTC
j_call: TRBJ2-3; v_call: TRBV7-9; clone_size: NA; d_call: NA; cdr3_aa: CASSLGGVSTDTQYF; cdr3_nt: TGTGCCAGCAGCTTAGGGGGGGTTTCCACAGATACGCAGTATTTT
j_call: TRBJ1-6; v_call: TRBV27; clone_size: many; d_call: TRBD1; cdr3_aa: CASRPASGQASSYNSPLHF; cdr3_nt: TGTGCCAGCAGGCCAGCTTCGGGACAGGCGAGCTCCTATAATTCACCCCTCCACTTT
j_call: TRBJ2-5; v_call: TRBV18; clone_size: NA; d_call: NA; cdr3_aa: CASSPPTVQETQYF; cdr3_nt: TGTGCCAGCTCACCACCGACAGTCCAAGAGACCCAGTACTTC
j_call: TRBJ2-1; v_call: TRBV7-2; clone_size: NA; d_call: TRBD2; cdr3_aa: CASSPRRLAGANEQFF; cdr3_nt: TGTGCCAGCAGCCCTAGACGACTAGCGGGTGCAAATGAGCAGTTCTTC
j_call: TRBJ2-5; v_call: TRBV7-9; clone_size: NA; d_call: NA; cdr3_aa: CASSFTGASGSFLYF; cdr3_nt: TGTGCCAGCAGCTTTACGGGGGCTAGCGGTAGTTTTCTGTACTTC
j_call: TRBJ2-2; v_call: TRBV18; clone_size: NA; d_call: TRBD2; cdr3_aa: CASSPRSPSGERRTGELFF; cdr3_nt: TGTGCCAGCTCACCTCGGTCCCCTAGCGGCGAACGACGGACCGGGGAGCTGTTTTTT
j_call: TRBJ2-7; v_call: TRBV30; clone_size: NA; d_call: NA; cdr3_aa: CAWTDRGSEQYF; cdr3_nt: TGTGCCTGGACGGATAGGGGAAGCGAGCAGTACTTC
j_call: TRBJ2-7; v_call: TRBV5-8; clone_size: once; d_call: NA; cdr3_aa: CASSLGDNLNEQYF; cdr3_nt: TGTGCCAGCAGCTTAGGGGACAATCTGAACGAGCAGTACTTC
j_call: TRBJ1-2; v_call: TRBV19; clone_size: NA; d_call: NA; cdr3_aa: CASSIATENYGYTF; cdr3_nt: TGTGCCAGTAGTATCGCCACAGAGAACTATGGCTACACCTTC
j_call: TRBJ2-7; v_call: TRBV29-1; clone_size: once; d_call: TRBD1; cdr3_aa: CSVGQGRAYEQYF; cdr3_nt: TGCAGCGTAGGACAGGGAAGGGCCTACGAGCAGTACTTC
j_call: TRBJ2-7; v_call: TRBV5-1; clone_size: few; d_call: NA; cdr3_aa: CASSLVAGSYEQYF; cdr3_nt: TGCGCCAGCAGCTTGGTTGCAGGCTCCTACGAGCAGTACTTC
j_call: TRBJ2-2; v_call: TRBV7-2; clone_size: NA; d_call: TRBD1; cdr3_aa: CASSLLGQGAFGGELFF; cdr3_nt: TGTGCCAGCAGCTTATTGGGACAGGGGGCGTTCGGCGGGGAGCTGTTTTTT
j_call: TRBJ1-2; v_call: TRBV7-8; clone_size: once; d_call: NA; cdr3_aa: CASSSNLQGHYGYTF; cdr3_nt: TGTGCCAGCAGCTCGAACTTACAGGGTCACTATGGCTACACCTTC
j_call: TRBJ1-4; v_call: TRBV19; clone_size: NA; d_call: NA; cdr3_aa: CASSPQEGFNEKLFF; cdr3_nt: TGTGCCAGTAGTCCCCAGGAGGGGTTTAATGAAAAACTGTTTTTT
j_call: TRBJ2-5; v_call: TRBV14; clone_size: NA; d_call: NA; cdr3_aa: CASSRTPGVETQYF; cdr3_nt: TGTGCCAGCAGCCGAACCCCGGGGGTTGAGACCCAGTACTTC
j_call: TRBJ2-7; v_call: TRBV28; clone_size: NA; d_call: NA; cdr3_aa: CASNGRQDWGYEQYF; cdr3_nt: TGTGCCAGCAACGGAAGACAGGACTGGGGATACGAGCAGTACTTC
j_call: TRBJ1-2; v_call: TRBV19; clone_size: NA; d_call: NA; cdr3_aa: CASTWGVGGYTF; cdr3_nt: TGTGCCAGTACGTGGGGGGTCGGTGGCTACACCTTC
j_call: TRBJ1-2; v_call: TRBV19; clone_size: NA; d_call: NA; cdr3_aa: CASSTIQDTYGYTF; cdr3_nt: TGTGCCAGTAGTACGATCCAGGACACCTATGGCTACACCTTC
j_call: TRBJ2-1; v_call: TRBV5-1; clone_size: NA; d_call: TRBD2; cdr3_aa: CASSLALAGAYNEQFF; cdr3_nt: TGCGCCAGCAGCCTCGCGCTAGCGGGAGCCTACAATGAGCAGTTCTTC
j_call: TRBJ2-7; v_call: TRBV5-5; clone_size: NA; d_call: NA; cdr3_aa: CASSFFSGPYEQYF; cdr3_nt: TGTGCCAGCAGCTTTTTTAGCGGACCTTACGAGCAGTACTTC
j_call: TRBJ2-7; v_call: TRBV3-1/TRBV3-2; clone_size: NA; d_call: NA; cdr3_aa: CASGSGGSGKYYEQYF; cdr3_nt: TGTGCCAGCGGGAGTGGGGGTAGCGGAAAATACTACGAGCAGTACTTC
j_call: TRBJ1-1; v_call: TRBV11-2; clone_size: once; d_call: NA; cdr3_aa: CASSFLTDRNTEAFF; cdr3_nt: TGTGCCAGCAGCTTCTTGACAGATCGAAACACTGAAGCTTTCTTT
j_call: TRBJ2-7; v_call: TRBV7-2; clone_size: NA; d_call: TRBD2; cdr3_aa: CASSSQIGLAVYEQYF; cdr3_nt: TGTGCCAGCAGCTCCCAGATAGGACTAGCGGTCTACGAGCAGTACTTC
j_call: TRBJ2-1; v_call: TRBV9; clone_size: NA; d_call: TRBD1; cdr3_aa: CASSVVAGGSHNEQFF; cdr3_nt: TGTGCCAGCAGCGTAGTTGCAGGGGGCAGCCACAATGAGCAGTTCTTC
j_call: TRBJ1-1; v_call: TRBV7-9; clone_size: NA; d_call: NA; cdr3_aa: CASSPTENTEAFF; cdr3_nt: TGTGCCAGCAGCCCGACAGAAAACACTGAAGCTTTCTTT
j_call: TRBJ1-5; v_call: TRBV28; clone_size: NA; d_call: NA; cdr3_aa: CASRTGYSNQPQHF; cdr3_nt: TGTGCCAGCAGAACAGGATATAGCAATCAGCCCCAGCATTTT
j_call: TRBJ2-1; v_call: TRBV28; clone_size: NA; d_call: NA; cdr3_aa: CASSLWGSSYNEQFF; cdr3_nt: TGTGCCAGCAGCCTTTGGGGGTCCTCCTACAATGAGCAGTTCTTC
j_call: TRBJ2-1; v_call: TRBV7-3; clone_size: NA; d_call: NA; cdr3_aa: CASSLVLAKSNEQFF; cdr3_nt: TGTGCCAGCAGCTTAGTTTTAGCAAAATCCAATGAGCAGTTCTTC
j_call: TRBJ1-6; v_call: TRBV2; clone_size: few; d_call: NA; cdr3_aa: CASAPAEYNSPLHF; cdr3_nt: TGTGCCAGCGCCCCGGCAGAATATAATTCACCCCTCCACTTT
j_call: TRBJ2-5; v_call: TRBV19; clone_size: once; d_call: NA; cdr3_aa: CASSKGSETQYF; cdr3_nt: TGTGCCAGTAGCAAGGGTTCAGAGACCCAGTACTTC
j_call: TRBJ2-3; v_call: TRBV2; clone_size: NA; d_call: NA; cdr3_aa: CASRTSIAEKITDTQYF; cdr3_nt: TGTGCCAGCAGGACCTCAATAGCGGAAAAGATCACAGATACGCAGTATTTT
j_call: TRBJ2-7; v_call: TRBV7-2; clone_size: NA; d_call: NA; cdr3_aa: CASSLGGSIHEQYF; cdr3_nt: TGTGCCAGCAGCTTAGGAGGTAGCATCCACGAGCAGTACTTC